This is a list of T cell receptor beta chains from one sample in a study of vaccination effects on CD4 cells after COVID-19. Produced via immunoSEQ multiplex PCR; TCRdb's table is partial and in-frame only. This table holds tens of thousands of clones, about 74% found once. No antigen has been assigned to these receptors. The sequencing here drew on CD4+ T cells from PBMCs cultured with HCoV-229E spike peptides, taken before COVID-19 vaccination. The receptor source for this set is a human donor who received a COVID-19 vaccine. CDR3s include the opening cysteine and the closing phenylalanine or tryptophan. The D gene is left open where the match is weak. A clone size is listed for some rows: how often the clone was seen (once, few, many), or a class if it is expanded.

CDR3aa: CASSERGTDTQYF; CDR3nt: TGTGCCAGCAGCGAAAGGGGGACAGATACGCAGTATTTT; v_gene: TRBV9; len: 13; d_gene: .; abundance: .; j_gene: TRBJ2-3
CDR3aa: CASRPGTGGGNTIYF; CDR3nt: TGTGCCAGCAGACCTGGTACTGGTGGAGGGAACACCATATATTTT; v_gene: TRBV2; len: 15; d_gene: .; abundance: .; j_gene: TRBJ1-3
CDR3aa: CASSPQASTDTQYF; CDR3nt: TGTGCCAGCAGCCCCCAGGCTAGCACAGATACGCAGTATTTT; v_gene: TRBV7-3; len: 14; d_gene: .; abundance: .; j_gene: TRBJ2-3
CDR3aa: CASSVQGLRGTEAFF; CDR3nt: TGTGCCAGCAGTGTACAGGGGCTACGGGGCACTGAAGCTTTCTTT; v_gene: TRBV2; len: 15; d_gene: TRBD1; abundance: few; j_gene: TRBJ1-1
CDR3aa: CASSQRSMGMPYTEAFF; CDR3nt: TGTGCCAGCAGCCAAAGAAGTATGGGGATGCCCTACACTGAAGCTTTCTTT; v_gene: TRBV14; len: 17; d_gene: .; abundance: .; j_gene: TRBJ1-1
CDR3aa: CASSPPAGTNTEAFF; CDR3nt: TGTGCCAGCTCACCACCGGCAGGGACGAACACTGAAGCTTTCTTT; v_gene: TRBV18; len: 15; d_gene: .; abundance: few; j_gene: TRBJ1-1
CDR3aa: CATSTTGKGTGELFF; CDR3nt: TGTGCCACCAGTACGACAGGGAAAGGCACCGGGGAGCTGTTTTTT; v_gene: TRBV24-1; len: 15; d_gene: TRBD1; abundance: few; j_gene: TRBJ2-2
CDR3aa: CASSLGASRPDTQYF; CDR3nt: TGTGCCAGCAGCTTAGGAGCCAGTAGGCCAGATACGCAGTATTTT; v_gene: TRBV7-9; len: 15; d_gene: .; abundance: .; j_gene: TRBJ2-3
CDR3aa: CASSLTHGSPLHF; CDR3nt: TGTGCCAGCAGCCTCACGCACGGGTCACCCCTCCACTTT; v_gene: TRBV11-2; len: 13; d_gene: .; abundance: .; j_gene: TRBJ1-6
CDR3aa: CASSQALSAFNSPLHF; CDR3nt: TGCGCCAGCAGCCAAGCTTTGTCGGCCTTCAATTCACCCCTCCACTTT; v_gene: TRBV4-1; len: 16; d_gene: .; abundance: .; j_gene: TRBJ1-6